This T cell receptor beta chain was captured by sequencing in a study of molecular identifiers for immune sequencing clone quantification. Study results and caveats: Barcode collisions between identical TCR molecules could shrink estimates of highly expanded clone sizes.

This clonotype was detected only a few times. Antigen specificity is unknown. Libraries for naive CD8 T cells, which were made from roughly 21,000 to 960,000 sorted cells, drew on 10%, 30% or 50% of the RNA. Naive CD8 T cells were FACS-sorted by CD8+CD4-CCR7+CD45RA+ markers. Methods described previously were used for bulk TCR libraries, and listed TCR primers were applied. TCRdb used MiXCR to reprocess the PCR reads, holding one entry per CDR3 protein. The repertoire has 400,000 to 600,000 distinct CDR3 sequences, approximately 25% of them found once; the top ten carry around 0.76%. The sample comprised naive CD8+ T cells from blood, with Jurkat cell RNA spiked in. Subset of the sample: FACS-sorted CD8+CD4-CCR7+CD45RA+ naive T cells. This receptor was identified in a human donor in good health. Some libraries in this study had Jurkat cell RNA spiked in.

CDR3 protein: CASSLGGSDEQFF. CDR3 bases: TGTGCCAGCAGTTTGGGCGGGAGCGATGAGCAGTTCTTC. This chain links TRBV12-3 or TRBV12-4 with TRBJ2-1, with 7 bases aligning to TRBD2. CDR3 length: 13 residues. V lost 3 bases and J lost 8; bases outside the gene matches: 4.